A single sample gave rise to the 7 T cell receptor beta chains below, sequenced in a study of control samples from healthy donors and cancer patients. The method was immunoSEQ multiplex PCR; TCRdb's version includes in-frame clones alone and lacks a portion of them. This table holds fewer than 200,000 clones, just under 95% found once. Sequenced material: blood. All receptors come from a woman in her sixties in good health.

CDR3 residues: CAISDVSGGTEAFF. CDR3 bases: TGTGCCATCAGTGACGTGTCGGGAGGCACTGAAGCTTTCTTT. V gene TRBV10-3 combines with J gene TRBJ1-1; D is undetermined. The V gene lost 3 bases and the J gene lost 4 bases, with 12 bases spanning the gap. Per germline, CDR1 ENHRY and CDR2 SYGVKD. The CDR3 consists of 14 residues.

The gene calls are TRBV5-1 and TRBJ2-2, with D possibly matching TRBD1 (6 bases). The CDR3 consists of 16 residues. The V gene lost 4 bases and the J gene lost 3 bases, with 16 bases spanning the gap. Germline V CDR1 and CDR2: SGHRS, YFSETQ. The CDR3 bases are TGCGCCAGCAGCGACGGGACACGGAGTGACACCGGGGAGCTGTTTTTT. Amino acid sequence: CASSDGTRSDTGELFF.

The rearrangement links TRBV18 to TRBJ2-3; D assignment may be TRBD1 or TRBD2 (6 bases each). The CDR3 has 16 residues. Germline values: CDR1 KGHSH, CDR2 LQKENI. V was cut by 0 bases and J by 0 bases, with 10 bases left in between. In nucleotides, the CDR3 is TGTGCCAGCTCACCACCGTGGGGGGCCAGCACAGATACGCAGTATTTT. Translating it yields CASSPPWGASTDTQYF.

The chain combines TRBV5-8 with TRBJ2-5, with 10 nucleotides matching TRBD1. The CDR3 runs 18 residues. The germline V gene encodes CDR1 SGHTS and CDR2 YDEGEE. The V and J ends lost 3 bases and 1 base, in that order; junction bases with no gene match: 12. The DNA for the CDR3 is TGTGCCAGCAGCTGGACGCTTTGGGACAGGGGCCGCCAAGAGACCCAGTACTTC. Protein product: CASSWTLWDRGRQETQYF. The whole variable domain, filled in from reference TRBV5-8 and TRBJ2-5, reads EAGVTQSPTHLIKTRGQQATLRCSPISGHTSVYWYQQALGLGLQFLLWYDEGEERNRGNFPPRFSGRQFPNYSSELNVNALELEDSALYLCASSWTLWDRGRQETQYFGPGTRLLVL.

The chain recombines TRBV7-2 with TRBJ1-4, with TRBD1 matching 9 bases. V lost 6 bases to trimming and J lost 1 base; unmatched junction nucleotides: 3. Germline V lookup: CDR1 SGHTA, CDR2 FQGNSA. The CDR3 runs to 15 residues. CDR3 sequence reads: CASRQGAVTNEKLFF. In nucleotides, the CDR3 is TGTGCCAGCAGACAGGGGGCTGTAACTAATGAAAAACTGTTTTTT.

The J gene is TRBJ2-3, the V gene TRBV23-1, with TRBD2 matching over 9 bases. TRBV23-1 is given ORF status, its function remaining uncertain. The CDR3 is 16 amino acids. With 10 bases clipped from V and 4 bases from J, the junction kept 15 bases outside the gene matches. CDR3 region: CATDPPGAGGSDTQYF. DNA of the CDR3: TGCGCCACCGACCCTCCCGGAGCGGGGGGATCAGATACGCAGTATTTT.

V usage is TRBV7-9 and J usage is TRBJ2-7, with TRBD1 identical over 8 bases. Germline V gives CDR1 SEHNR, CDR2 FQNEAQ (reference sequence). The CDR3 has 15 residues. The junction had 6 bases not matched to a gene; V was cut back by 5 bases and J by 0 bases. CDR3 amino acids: CASSLGQGSSYEQYF. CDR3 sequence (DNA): TGTGCCAGCAGCCTCGGACAGGGTAGCTCCTACGAGCAGTACTTC.